Following are 23 T cell receptor beta chains from one sample sequenced in a study of T-cell reconstitution after alpha-beta-depleted transplantation in children. This sample's TCRbeta library carried unique molecular identifier barcodes. TCRdb reanalysed the PCR reads using MiXCR and keeps one entry per CDR3 protein. The sample yields 200,000 to 250,000 distinct CDR3 sequences, roughly 10% seen once. Here the sequenced sample was PBMCs from the stem cell graft donor, taken from the stem cell graft. Receptor source: a human donor who donated a stem cell graft to a child with acute lymphoblastic leukemia.

The J gene is TRBJ2-7, the V gene TRBV2; D ambiguous. The germline V and J ends were trimmed by 11 bases and 3 bases, with 17 bases remaining between them. Germline V gene data show CDR1 as SNHLY and CDR2 as FYNNEI. The CDR3 has 13 amino acids. This CDR3 is CAGKMDGGYEQYF. DNA of the CDR3: TGTGCCGGAAAAATGGACGGCGGCTACGAGCAGTACTTC. Complete variable domain (other parts from reference TRBV2 and TRBJ2-7): EPEVTQTPSHQVTQMGQEVILRCVPISNHLYFYWYRQILGQKVEFLVSFYNNEISEKSEIFDDQFSVERPDGSNFTLKIRSTKLEDSAMYFCAGKMDGGYEQYFGPGTRLTVT.

A note on this clonotype: Sequence at one end of the junction differs from germline and may be a read error. The chain joins TRBV19 to TRBJ1-2; D is unclear. Germline V CDR1 and CDR2: LNHDA, SQIVND (reference sequence). The CDR3 has 12 amino acids. The CDR3 nucleotides read TGTGCCAGCCGTCCAACGGGCTATAGCTACACCTTC. This gives the protein CASRPTGYSYTF.

In its sample, this clonotype was seen a few times. The CDR3 DNA is TGTGCCAACCAAGGACAGGATAACTATGGCTACACCTTC. Translation gives CANQGQDNYGYTF. The genes are TRBV6-1 and TRBJ1-2; 7 positions match TRBD1. The junction had 6 bases not matched to a gene; V was cut back by 10 bases and J by 1 base. Per the germline V gene, CDR1 is MNHNS and CDR2 is SASEGT. The CDR3 has 13 amino acids.

This clonotype was seen more than once but under ten times. J is TRBJ2-3 and V is TRBV7-8; TRBD2 might be the D (5 bases). V was pared by 1 base and J by 6 bases, with 11 bases between. Germline V lookup: CDR1 SGHVS, CDR2 FQNEAQ. CDR3 length equals 14 residues. The CDR3 reads CASSLESGADTQYF. CDR3 nucleotides: TGTGCCAGCAGCTTAGAAAGCGGAGCGGATACGCAGTATTTT.

For this clonotype: As the CDR3 is not closed by the conserved phenylalanine or tryptophan, this likely results from a read error. The rearrangement joins TRBV12-3 or TRBV12-4 to TRBJ2-7; the D call may be TRBD1 or TRBD2 (5 bases each). V lost 4 bases and J 7 bases, leaving 11 bases between the germline ends. The CDR3 runs 12 residues. The CDR3 region has the DNA TGTGCCAGCAGTTCCTCGGGGCGGGAGCAGTACATC. This gives the protein CASSSSGREQYI.

The sample holds many counts of this clonotype. The chain recombines TRBV2 with TRBJ2-5, with TRBD1 matching 10 bases. CDR1 SNHLY and CDR2 FYNNEI come from the germline V gene. There are 15 residues in the CDR3. V trimming: 3 bases; J trimming: 4 bases; junction bases outside the gene matches: 5. CDR3 residues: CASSERDRGSETQYF. In DNA form, the CDR3 reads TGTGCCAGCAGTGAGAGGGACAGGGGCTCAGAGACCCAGTACTTC. Based on the CDR3 plus reference TRBV2 and TRBJ2-5, the full variable domain is EPEVTQTPSHQVTQMGQEVILRCVPISNHLYFYWYRQILGQKVEFLVSFYNNEISEKSEIFDDQFSVERPDGSNFTLKIRSTKLEDSAMYFCASSERDRGSETQYFGPGTRLLVL.

This clonotype was seen at least ten times. This sequence joins TRBV30 and TRBJ1-1, with D hard to call. CDR1 is GTSNPN, CDR2 SVGIG, per germline (reference sequence). The CDR3 covers 14 residues. Trimming took off 0 bases at V and 0 bases at J, with 8 bases between the two ends. The CDR3 nucleotides are TGTGCCTGGAGTGTACCCGGGATGAACACTGAAGCTTTCTTT. Translation: CAWSVPGMNTEAFF.

This clonotype was counted at least ten times. In nucleotides, the CDR3 is TGTGCCAGCAGCGAGTTCCCGGACCAGAGTGGGGAGCTGTTTTTT. As protein: CASSEFPDQSGELFF. The chain is built from TRBV7-6 and TRBJ2-2; D is uncertain. V was cut by 5 bases and J by 8 bases, with 18 bases left in between. The V gene's germline CDR1 is SGHVS and CDR2 FNYEAQ. This CDR3 region has 15 residues.

This clonotype was picked up many times. V gene TRBV5-1 combines with J gene TRBJ1-1; the match to TRBD1 covers 7 bases. The germline CDR1 and CDR2 sequences are SGHRS and YFSETQ. The V segment lost 1 base and the J segment 5 bases; nucleotides outside the gene matches: 5. There are 14 residues in the CDR3. The DNA for the CDR3 is TGCGCCAGCAGCTTGTGGGACAGCCTTACTGAAGCTTTCTTT. As protein: CASSLWDSLTEAFF. The whole variable domain, remainder taken from reference TRBV5-1 and TRBJ1-1, is KAGVTQTPRYLIKTRGQQVTLSCSPISGHRSVSWYQQTPGQGLQFLFEYFSETQRNKGNFPGRFSGRQFSNSRSEMNVSTLELGDSALYLCASSLWDSLTEAFFGQGTRLTVV.

This clonotype occurred a few times. This chain uses TRBV19 with TRBJ2-2, with a weak D call TRBD1 (6 bases). This CDR3 contains 19 residues. V was shortened by 1 base and J by 0 bases, with 18 bases between the two germline ends. Germline V gene lookup returns CDR1 LNHDA and CDR2 SQIVND (reference sequence). The CDR3 protein is CASSIAPQQGGPNTGELFF. CDR3 bases: TGTGCCAGTAGTATAGCTCCCCAACAGGGCGGACCGAACACCGGGGAGCTGTTTTTT. Supplemented by reference TRBV19 and TRBJ2-2, the full variable domain reads DGGITQSPKYLFRKEGQNVTLSCEQNLNHDAMYWYRQDPGQGLRLIYYSQIVNDFQKGDIAEGYSVSREKKESFPLTVTSAQKNPTAFYLCASSIAPQQGGPNTGELFFGEGSRLTVL.

This clonotype was seen at least ten times. This sequence joins TRBV11-2 and TRBJ2-4; D is perhaps TRBD2 (6 bases). The length of the CDR3 is 15 residues. Germline V gives CDR1 SGHAT, CDR2 FQNNGV. V lost 2 bases and J lost 1, with 9 bases in between. The DNA of the CDR3 is TGTGCCAGCAGCTTAAGCGCGGGGGCCAAAAACATTCAGTACTTC. Protein product: CASSLSAGAKNIQYF.

This clonotype was picked up many times. The CDR3 region has the DNA TGCGCCAGCAGGGACCAAAAGCGGAGCACAGATACGCAGTATTTT. The encoded protein is CASRDQKRSTDTQYF. V and J are TRBV10-2 and TRBJ2-3; perhaps TRBD2 as D (5 bases). Between the trimmed V and J ends, which lost 6 bases and 0 bases, there was a span of 13 bases. CDR3 length equals 15 residues. Germline CDR1 is WSHSY and CDR2 is SAAADI.

This clonotype showed up just a few times. This chain uses TRBV5-1 with TRBJ1-3; D unresolved. V gave up 4 bases and J gave up 0 bases, with 11 bases separating them. The length of the CDR3 is 15 residues. Germline assignment: CDR1 SGHRS and CDR2 YFSETQ. This CDR3 is CASSPGPHSGNTIYF. Here the CDR3 DNA reads TGCGCCAGCAGCCCCGGCCCTCACTCTGGAAACACCATATATTTT.

This clonotype was counted between two and nine times. The chain carries TRBV6-5 and TRBJ2-7; TRBD1 might be the D (5 bases). Germline V gene sequence: CDR1 MNHEY, CDR2 SVGAGI. The CDR3 spans 12 residues. Trimming removed 10 bases at V and 3 bases at J, with 13 bases between. CDR3 nucleotides: TGTGCCACCCTCGGACAAAACTACGAGCAGTACTTC. This translates into CATLGQNYEQYF.

There are many counts of this clonotype. The rearrangement joins TRBV7-2 to TRBJ2-2; D perhaps matches TRBD2 (6 bases). The CDR3 is 16 amino acids. Per the germline V gene, CDR1 is SGHTA and CDR2 is FQGNSA. Trimming removed 5 bases from V and 8 bases from J, with 21 bases in between. The CDR3 nucleotides are TGTGCCAGCAGCCCCCGTTCTCCGGGAGTACAGGGGGAGCTGTTTTTT. It specifies CASSPRSPGVQGELFF.

This clonotype was seen at least ten times. The rearrangement uses TRBV5-1 and TRBJ1-4; D ambiguous. The CDR3 runs to 13 residues. V shed 3 bases and J shed 8 bases, with 11 bases lying between them. In germline, CDR1 is SGHRS, CDR2 YFSETQ. CDR3 protein: CASSSGPPEKLFF. The CDR3 coding sequence is TGCGCCAGCAGCTCCGGGCCCCCCGAAAAACTGTTTTTT.

This CDR3 reads CAISPGDGSYGYTF. CDR3 bases: TGTGCCATCAGCCCCGGGGACGGAAGCTATGGCTACACCTTC. The chain couples TRBV10-3 to TRBJ1-2, with a tentative D call TRBD1 (5 bases). CDR3 length: 14 residues. The germline gives CDR1 ENHRY, CDR2 SYGVKD. Trimming removed 6 bases from V and 4 bases from J, with 15 bases in between.

This clonotype was counted many times. The rearrangement links TRBV4-1 to TRBJ2-7; 8 nucleotides agree with TRBD1. With 1 base clipped from V and 3 bases from J, the junction kept 2 bases outside the gene matches. This CDR3 is 14 amino acids long. Germline CDR1 MGHRA, CDR2 YSYEKL. The CDR3 sequence: CASSQAGGIYEQYF. Here the CDR3 DNA reads TGCGCCAGCAGCCAAGCAGGGGGCATCTACGAGCAGTACTTC.

This chain connects TRBV3-1 to TRBJ1-4; D remains unclear. From germline, CDR1 is LGHDT and CDR2 YNNKEL (reference sequence). V shed 1 base and J shed 0 bases, with 9 bases lying between them. The CDR3 length is 16 residues. The CDR3 here is CASSQGSRTTNEKLFF. CDR3 in DNA: TGTGCCAGCAGCCAAGGATCAAGAACAACTAATGAAAAACTGTTTTTT. Drawing the rest from reference TRBV3-1 and TRBJ1-4, the complete variable domain is DTAVSQTPKYLVTQMGNDKSIKCEQNLGHDTMYWYKQDSKKFLKIMFSYNNKELIINETVPNRFSPKSPDKAHLNLHINSLELGDSAVYFCASSQGSRTTNEKLFFGSGTQLSVL.

The chain recombines TRBV19 with TRBJ1-1; a possible D gene is TRBD1 (5 bases). Germline CDR1 LNHDA, CDR2 SQIVND (reference sequence). The CDR3 is 15 residues long. The V and J ends lost 1 base and 0 bases respectively, with 9 bases between them. CDR3 bases: TGTGCCAGTAGTATAGGGGGCAGACTGAACACTGAAGCTTTCTTT. This codes for CASSIGGRLNTEAFF.

This chain connects TRBV10-3 to TRBJ2-1; TRBD2 matches 8 bases. This CDR3 is 11 amino acids long. The J segment lost 9 bases and the V segment lost 10 bases, leaving 5 bases of the junction unmatched. Germline V gene data show CDR1 as ENHRY and CDR2 as SYGVKD. CDR3 DNA: TGTGCCACCGCGGGGGGCACTGAGCAGTTCTTC. This gives the protein CATAGGTEQFF.

This clonotype has a handful of counts. The rearrangement links TRBV5-5 to TRBJ1-1; D uncertain. Germline CDR1 SGHKS, CDR2 YYEKEE (reference sequence). The V end was cut by 5 bases, the J end by 1 base, with 12 bases between. The CDR3 consists of 14 residues. This CDR3 is CASRFQAENTEAFF. CDR3 bases: TGTGCCAGCAGGTTCCAGGCCGAGAACACTGAAGCTTTCTTT.

The gene calls are TRBV20-1 and TRBJ2-5, with D maybe TRBD2 (5 bases). Trimming took 3 bases from V and 5 from J, leaving 13 bases between them. Germline CDR1 and CDR2: DFQATT and SNEGSKA (reference sequence). CDR3 size: 13 residues. The CDR3 sequence is CSASRGGGETQYF. CDR3 DNA: TGCAGTGCTAGCCGAGGAGGCGGGGAGACCCAGTACTTC.